This is a list of T cell receptor beta chains from one sample in a study of cytomegalovirus exposure and HLA in healthy donors. The method was immunoSEQ multiplex PCR; TCRdb's version includes in-frame clones alone and lacks a portion of them. This table has over 200,000 clones, 70% to 85% appearing once. The material sequenced was PBMCs. These receptor sequences come from a woman between 40 and 55 years old in good health and CMV-seronegative. Both conserved end residues are part of each CDR3. Fields, in order: V gene, D gene, clone size, J gene, CDR3 DNA, CDR3 protein. D genes are given only for firm matches. A row's size may be missing; if present it is once, few, many or a size class.

TRBV2,TRBD2,NA,TRBJ2-3,TGTGCCAGCAGAAGACTAGCGGGGGGGTCCACAGATACGCAGTATTTT,CASRRLAGGSTDTQYF
TRBV27,TRBD1,NA,TRBJ2-5,TGTGCCAGCAGTCCAGGGGGAGAGACCCAGTACTTC,CASSPGGETQYF
TRBV6-6,TRBD1,NA,TRBJ1-5,TGTGCCAGCAGTTTGGACAGGGGGCGCGGCAATCAGCCCCAGCATTTT,CASSLDRGRGNQPQHF
TRBV30,NA,NA,TRBJ1-2,TGTGCCTGGAAGCAGGGCAGCTACACCTTC,CAWKQGSYTF
TRBV30,NA,NA,TRBJ1-5,TGTGCCTGGAGTTCCACAGGTTTGGATTTTGGTCAGCCCCAGCATTTT,CAWSSTGLDFGQPQHF
TRBV7-2,NA,NA,TRBJ2-4,TGTGCCAGCAGCTTAAGCTCTGGAGCCAAAAACATTCAGTACTTC,CASSLSSGAKNIQYF
TRBV7-3,TRBD1,NA,TRBJ1-3,TGTGCCAGCAGCTTGACAGGGAGCTCTGGAAACACCATATATTTT,CASSLTGSSGNTIYF
TRBV25-1,TRBD1,NA,TRBJ1-2,TGTGCCAGCAGTGAACAGGGGGCGCCCGGCTACACCTTC,CASSEQGAPGYTF
TRBV5-1,TRBD1,NA,TRBJ2-1,TGCGCCAGCAGCTCCTCCGGGACAGGGAGCAATGAGCAGTTCTTC,CASSSSGTGSNEQFF
TRBV9,NA,NA,TRBJ1-6,TGTGCCAGCAGCGTAGATCCGAGCTCCTATAATTCACCCCTCCACTTT,CASSVDPSSYNSPLHF
TRBV7-9,TRBD1,NA,TRBJ2-7,TGTGCCAGCAGCTCACTTTGGACAGGGACCGAGCAGTACTTC,CASSSLWTGTEQYF
TRBV7-9,NA,NA,TRBJ2-7,TGTGCCAGCAGCTTAGGGAAATCAGAACAGGCCTACGAGCAGTACTTC,CASSLGKSEQAYEQYF
TRBV18,NA,NA,TRBJ1-5,TGTGCCAGCTCACCTCAGGGAGGGAGGTCCAATCAGCCCCAGCATTTT,CASSPQGGRSNQPQHF
TRBV6-6,NA,NA,TRBJ1-1,TGTGCCAGCAGTTACTCGAGTGGGGCCGCTGAAGCTTTCTTT,CASSYSSGAAEAFF
TRBV7-3,NA,NA,TRBJ2-5,TGTGCCAGCAGCTTGGGGAGTGGGGTAGAGACCCAGTACTTC,CASSLGSGVETQYF
TRBV10-3,NA,few,TRBJ2-7,TGTGCCACAAGGGAAGAGGACAGTCCTTTTTACGAGCAGTACTTC,CATREEDSPFYEQYF
TRBV6-5,NA,NA,TRBJ1-2,TGTGCCAGCAGTTACTCTAGCGGAGACGGCTATGGCTACACCTTC,CASSYSSGDGYGYTF
TRBV7-9,NA,NA,TRBJ1-3,TGTGCCAGTTTGGCCCCCGAACAGGGAACAGGAAACACCATATATTTT,CASLAPEQGTGNTIYF
TRBV5-1,NA,NA,TRBJ2-3,TGCGCCAGCAGCTTGCGAGGCTCAGATACGCAGTATTTT,CASSLRGSDTQYF
TRBV9,NA,NA,TRBJ2-1,TGTGCCAGCAGTCCCCAGGGGGGCTCCTACAATGAGCAGTTCTTC,CASSPQGGSYNEQFF
TRBV4-3,NA,NA,TRBJ2-7,TGCGCCAGCAGCCCGGGGGTGGGGGAAGACTCCTACGAGCAGTACTTC,CASSPGVGEDSYEQYF
TRBV14,TRBD1,NA,TRBJ2-6,TGTGCCAGCAGCCGGATCGGACAGGCCGCCAACGTCCTGACTTTC,CASSRIGQAANVLTF
TRBV7-2,NA,NA,TRBJ2-5,TGTGCCAGCAGCTCAGATAGCGGACCCCAAGAGACCCAGTACTTC,CASSSDSGPQETQYF
TRBV7-9,TRBD1,NA,TRBJ1-2,TGTGCCAGCAGCTCTCTTATTATGACAGGGGCTAACTATGGCTACACCTTC,CASSSLIMTGANYGYTF
TRBV19,TRBD1,few,TRBJ1-4,TGTGCCAGTAGATCTGACAGGGCTTCAACTAATGAAAAACTGTTTTTT,CASRSDRASTNEKLFF
TRBV7-9,NA,NA,TRBJ1-4,TGTGCCAGCAGCTTTGACTCAGGGGCCGTTAATGAAAAACTGTTTTTT,CASSFDSGAVNEKLFF
TRBV5-1,NA,NA,TRBJ2-5,TGCGCCAGCAGCGGACTGGCGGGGCATCCGCAAGAGACCCAGTACTTC,CASSGLAGHPQETQYF
TRBV5-1,NA,NA,TRBJ1-1,TGCGCCAGCAGCTTGTCTGCAGGGGCGATCTCTTCGAACACTGAAGCTTTCTTT,CASSLSAGAISSNTEAFF
TRBV7-6,NA,once,TRBJ1-6,TGTGCCAGCAGCTTTAGTCAGGGGAAGGATTCACCCCTCCACTTT,CASSFSQGKDSPLHF
TRBV19,NA,NA,TRBJ1-1,TGTGCCAGTAGTATTGTCACAGGGTGGAACACTGAAGCTTTCTTT,CASSIVTGWNTEAFF
TRBV29-1,NA,NA,TRBJ1-3,TGCAGCGTTGCCCGGGACAACTCTGGAAACACCATATATTTT,CSVARDNSGNTIYF
TRBV18,NA,NA,TRBJ1-1,TGTGCCAGCTCACCACTTAGGGAGGCCACTGAAGCTTTCTTT,CASSPLREATEAFF
TRBV5-4,TRBD1,NA,TRBJ2-3,TGTGCCAGCAGCTTGCCCAGGGGGCGATCAGATACGCAGTATTTT,CASSLPRGRSDTQYF
TRBV5-6,NA,few,TRBJ2-1,TGTGCCAGCAGCTTGTCTGGACTAACCTACAATGAGCAGTTCTTC,CASSLSGLTYNEQFF
TRBV2,TRBD1,NA,TRBJ1-3,TGTGCCAGCACCGGACAGGGGGCAGGAAACACCATATATTTT,CASTGQGAGNTIYF
TRBV5-6,TRBD1,NA,TRBJ2-1,TGTGCCAGCAGACGGGACAGGGAGGCACACAATGAGCAGTTCTTC,CASRRDREAHNEQFF
TRBV5-6,NA,NA,TRBJ2-7,TGTGCCAGCAGCTTGGAACAGGCCCCCTACGAGCAGTACTTC,CASSLEQAPYEQYF
TRBV11-3,NA,NA,TRBJ2-7,TGTGCCAGCAGCTTCTTGGCTTCCGACTACGAGCAGTACTTC,CASSFLASDYEQYF
TRBV7-8,TRBD1,NA,TRBJ2-2,TGTGCCAGCAGCCCCAGGGGGACAGGGATGGTTGGGGAGCTGTTTTTT,CASSPRGTGMVGELFF